A selection of T cell receptor beta chains follows, all from one sample in a study of cytomegalovirus exposure and HLA in healthy donors. Generated by immunoSEQ multiplex PCR, the TCRdb table keeps only in-frame clones and is missing some. The sample shows 200,000 to 250,000 clones, about 83% of them seen only once. The sequenced material came from PBMCs. The receptor set was obtained from a man aged 18 to 29 in good health and CMV-seronegative. Both conserved end residues are part of each CDR3. The D gene is left open where the match is weak. The size field is filled for only some rows; it gives once, few, many or a size class.

clone_size d_call j_call v_call cdr3_aa cdr3_nt
. . TRBJ2-7 TRBV4-1 CASSQESLQDNEQYF TGCGCCAGCAGCCAAGAGTCGCTACAGGATAACGAGCAGTACTTC
. TRBD2 TRBJ2-2 TRBV4-1 CASSPQRGTGELFF TGCGCCAGCAGCCCCCAGCGGGGGACCGGGGAGCTGTTTTTT
once TRBD2 TRBJ2-3 TRBV10-2 CASSGEVASGRTDTQYF TGCGCCAGCAGTGGAGAGGTCGCTAGCGGGAGGACAGATACGCAGTATTTT
. . TRBJ2-5 TRBV18 CASSTEETQYF TGTGCCAGCTCAACTGAAGAGACCCAGTACTTC
. TRBD2 TRBJ2-1 TRBV5-1 CASSLTLAVEQFF TGCGCCAGCAGCTTGACCCTAGCGGTAGAGCAGTTCTTC
. TRBD2 TRBJ2-2 TRBV2 CASRGLAGAGELFF TGTGCCAGCAGGGGACTAGCGGGAGCGGGGGAGCTGTTTTTT
. . TRBJ1-5 TRBV6-1 CASVPQWGDQPQHF TGTGCCAGCGTCCCGCAGTGGGGGGATCAGCCCCAGCATTTT
. . TRBJ2-2 TRBV2 CASSEAPPLAGNTGELFF TGTGCCAGCAGTGAAGCGCCCCCGCTAGCTGGGAACACCGGGGAGCTGTTTTTT
once . TRBJ1-1 TRBV28 CASSGGGLNTEAFF TGTGCCAGCAGCGGCGGGGGCTTGAACACTGAAGCTTTCTTT
. . TRBJ1-3 TRBV9 CASSVGILNTIYF TGTGCCAGCAGCGTAGGTATCTTAAACACCATATATTTT
. TRBD1 TRBJ1-2 TRBV18 CASSLGTGGDGYGYTF TGTGCCAGCTCACTTGGGACAGGGGGTGACGGCTATGGCTACACCTTC
. . TRBJ1-1 TRBV2 CASTLSGSYTEAFF TGTGCCAGCACCCTGAGCGGGAGCTACACTGAAGCTTTCTTT
. TRBD1 TRBJ2-7 TRBV7-2 CASSLVSRGFSYEQYF TGTGCCAGCAGCTTAGTATCCAGGGGGTTCTCCTACGAGCAGTACTTC
. . TRBJ2-4 TRBV14 CASSQTENIQYF TGTGCCAGCAGCCAAACAGAAAACATTCAGTACTTC
. TRBD1 TRBJ2-7 TRBV19 CASSISGQAQVKQYF TGTGCCAGTAGTATTTCAGGACAGGCCCAGGTGAAGCAGTACTTC
. TRBD2 TRBJ2-3 TRBV15 CATSKGTSGGGIDTQYF TGTGCCACCAGCAAAGGGACTAGCGGGGGGGGCATAGATACGCAGTATTTT
. TRBD2 TRBJ2-7 TRBV13 CASSFGLGGYEQYF TGTGCCAGCAGCTTCGGACTAGGAGGGTACGAGCAGTACTTC
. . TRBJ2-7 TRBV11-2 CASSGTVYEQYF TGTGCCAGCAGTGGAACAGTCTACGAGCAGTACTTC
. . TRBJ1-1 TRBV12-5 CASGLVREAFF TGTGCTAGTGGTTTGGTCAGAGAAGCTTTCTTT
. . TRBJ1-5 TRBV28 CASTVVGQPQHF TGTGCCAGCACCGTCGTCGGTCAGCCCCAGCATTTT
. TRBD2 TRBJ2-7 TRBV2 CASKLRGGQSYEQYF TGTGCCAGCAAGTTGCGGGGGGGCCAGTCCTACGAGCAGTACTTC
. . TRBJ1-5 TRBV21-1 CASSTSTGAFNQPQHF TGTGCCAGCAGCACGAGTACAGGGGCCTTTAATCAGCCCCAGCATTTT
. TRBD2 TRBJ2-5 TRBV28 CATIPLGLAQETQYF TGTGCCACCATCCCCCTCGGACTAGCCCAAGAGACCCAGTACTTC
. . TRBJ1-6 TRBV6-1 CASSAQGGSPLHF TGTGCCAGCAGTGCACAGGGCGGTTCACCCCTCCACTTT
. . TRBJ1-4 TRBV28 CASQDRFEGEKLFF TGTGCCAGCCAAGACAGGTTCGAGGGTGAAAAACTGTTTTTT
. TRBD1 TRBJ2-7 TRBV15 CATSHQTEGASFGYEQYF TGTGCCACCAGCCACCAAACCGAGGGGGCGTCTTTTGGGTACGAGCAGTACTTC
. . TRBJ2-3 TRBV5-1 CASSRRLTGTDTQYF TGCGCCAGCAGCCGGCGTCTGACTGGCACAGATACGCAGTATTTT
. TRBD2 TRBJ2-3 TRBV5-1 CASSFSSGSADTQYF TGCGCCAGCAGCTTTTCTAGCGGGAGCGCAGATACGCAGTATTTT
. . TRBJ2-2 TRBV5-4 CASSLMDRNTGELFF TGTGCCAGCAGCTTGATGGACAGGAACACCGGGGAGCTGTTTTTT
. TRBD1 TRBJ2-4 TRBV6-1 CASSEIWTGKNIQYF TGTGCCAGCAGCGAAATATGGACAGGGAAGAACATTCAGTACTTC
. TRBD1 TRBJ1-3 TRBV5-1 CASSWGQVNSGNTIYF TGCGCCAGCAGCTGGGGACAGGTGAACTCTGGAAACACCATATATTTT
few TRBD1 TRBJ1-1 TRBV7-9 CASSPRLGQGGTEAFF TGTGCCAGCAGCCCTAGATTGGGACAGGGGGGCACTGAAGCTTTCTTT
. TRBD1 TRBJ1-5 TRBV25-1 CASSETGIGNQPQHF TGTGCCAGCAGTGAGACAGGGATAGGTAATCAGCCCCAGCATTTT
. . TRBJ2-7 TRBV10-3 CAISESSVSEQYF TGTGCCATCAGTGAGTCGTCAGTGTCCGAGCAGTACTTC
. TRBD2 TRBJ2-7 TRBV11-3 CASSVYGTSNEQYF TGTGCCAGCAGCGTCTACGGGACTAGTAACGAGCAGTACTTC
once . TRBJ2-7 TRBV27 CASSLAGGQRRNYEQYF TGTGCCAGCAGTTTAGCCGGAGGACAGCGACGGAATTACGAGCAGTACTTC
. TRBD2 TRBJ2-5 TRBV29-1 CSVETPPGLVETQYF TGCAGCGTTGAAACCCCCCCGGGACTAGTAGAGACCCAGTACTTC
. TRBD2 TRBJ2-3 TRBV6-6 CASSYSSGLGIDTQYF TGTGCCAGCAGTTACTCGTCTGGACTAGGGATAGATACGCAGTATTTT
once . TRBJ1-1 TRBV5-1 CASSLAQTGEAFF TGCGCCAGCAGCTTGGCGCAGACAGGTGAGGCTTTCTTT
. TRBD2 TRBJ2-1 TRBV10-1 CASSEGASGRVGEQFF TGCGCCAGCAGTGAGGGGGCTAGCGGGAGGGTTGGTGAGCAGTTCTTC
. . TRBJ2-3 TRBV27 CASSFWRSDTQYF TGTGCCAGCAGTTTTTGGAGGTCAGATACGCAGTATTTT
once TRBD1 TRBJ1-4 TRBV28 CASSFGGQVDEKLFF TGTGCCAGCAGTTTCGGGGGACAGGTAGATGAAAAACTGTTTTTT
. TRBD1 TRBJ2-7 TRBV5-1 CASSQTGGTYEQYF TGCGCCAGCAGCCAAACAGGGGGCACCTACGAGCAGTACTTC
. . TRBJ2-1 TRBV4-3 CASSQETTVSYNEQFF TGCGCCAGCAGCCAAGAGACAACGGTTTCCTACAATGAGCAGTTCTTC
. . TRBJ2-7 TRBV6-1 CASIGSAYEQYF TGTGCCAGCATTGGCTCAGCCTACGAGCAGTACTTC
. . TRBJ1-1 TRBV4-1 CASSQDGVPTDTEAFF TGCGCCAGCAGCCAAGACGGGGTTCCAACGGATACTGAAGCTTTCTTT
. TRBD2 TRBJ2-7 TRBV6-6 CASSSTSSLYEQYF TGTGCCAGCAGTTCGACTAGCTCCTTGTACGAGCAGTACTTC
. . TRBJ2-7 TRBV6-1 CASSETDLFNYEQYF TGTGCCAGCAGTGAAACGGACTTATTTAACTACGAGCAGTACTTC
. . TRBJ2-7 TRBV7-9 CASSLMGDHSYEQYF TGTGCCAGCAGCTTAATGGGAGACCACTCCTACGAGCAGTACTTC
. . TRBJ2-6 TRBV7-7 CASSTASGANVLTF TGTGCTAGCAGCACAGCCTCTGGGGCCAACGTCCTGACTTTC
once TRBD1 TRBJ1-2 TRBV9 CASSGQTGSDGYTF TGTGCCAGCAGCGGCCAGACAGGGAGTGACGGCTACACCTTC
. TRBD1 TRBJ2-1 TRBV11-2 CASSFTGTGVDEQFF TGTGCCAGCAGCTTCACCGGGACAGGGGTCGATGAGCAGTTCTTC
. . TRBJ1-2 TRBV2 CATGFGTYYGYTF TGTGCCACGGGATTCGGGACTTATTATGGCTACACCTTC
. . TRBJ1-6 TRBV10-3 CAIRGGLDSPLHF TGTGCCATCAGGGGGGGTTTGGATTCACCCCTCCACTTT
. TRBD1 TRBJ1-5 TRBV19 CASSPDRANQPQHF TGTGCCAGTAGCCCGGACAGGGCAAATCAGCCCCAGCATTTT
. TRBD2 TRBJ2-1 TRBV19 CASTLAGAYNEQFF TGTGCCAGTACCCTAGCGGGCGCCTACAATGAGCAGTTCTTC
. . TRBJ2-7 TRBV4-1 CASSPPDRSGQYF TGCGCCAGCAGCCCCCCTGACAGGAGCGGACAGTACTTC
once . TRBJ2-3 TRBV14 CASSPLGDTQYF TGTGCCAGCAGCCCACTAGGAGATACGCAGTATTTT
. TRBD2 TRBJ2-1 TRBV9 CASSPLAGFGNEQFF TGTGCCAGCAGCCCACTAGCGGGGTTCGGGAATGAGCAGTTCTTC
. . TRBJ2-2 TRBV11-2 CASSLFAANTGELFF TGTGCCAGCAGCTTATTTGCGGCGAACACCGGGGAGCTGTTTTTT